These 22 T cell receptor beta chains originate from one sample sequenced in a study of blood T cell repertoires in COVID-19. Sequenced by immunoSEQ multiplex PCR; TCRdb stores in-frame clones only, minus some. Of about 150,000 clones listed, around nine tenths are singletons. The sequencing sample was made of peripheral blood. These receptor sequences come from a human donor in a cohort sampled during active COVID-19.

The J gene is TRBJ2-3, the V gene TRBV7-2; D gene unclear. The CDR3 spans 15 residues. Trimming removed 2 bases from V and 1 base from J, with 10 bases in between. Looked up from germline, CDR1 is SGHTA and CDR2 is FQGNSA. Here the CDR3 DNA reads TGTGCCAGCAGCTTACGGGTTTGGGGCACAGATACGCAGTATTTT. Amino acids: CASSLRVWGTDTQYF.

The chain couples TRBV9 to TRBJ2-7; tentative D call: TRBD1 (5 bases). Trimming left V 0 bases short and J 3 bases short, with 13 bases between. This CDR3 spans 15 amino acids. Germline CDR1 is SGDLS and CDR2 is YYNGEE. CDR3 nucleotides: TGTGCCAGCAGCGTAGGCCCGGACACCGACTACGAGCAGTACTTC. As protein: CASSVGPDTDYEQYF.

The chain joins TRBV19 to TRBJ1-5; D ambiguous. CDR1 and CDR2 from the germline V gene are LNHDA and SQIVND (reference sequence). Trimming left V 1 base short and J 0 bases short, with 4 bases between. The CDR3 covers 14 residues. CDR3 protein: CASSIGYSNQPQHF. The CDR3 DNA is TGTGCCAGTAGTATAGGCTATAGCAATCAGCCCCAGCATTTT.

The chain employs TRBV5-4 and TRBJ1-1; possibly TRBD1 for D (6 bases). Germline CDR1 and CDR2: SGHNT and YYREEE (reference sequence). CDR3 length: 14 residues. Trimming took off 4 bases at V and 1 base at J, with 11 bases between the two ends. The CDR3 sequence: CASSIGQQNTEAFF. CDR3 nucleotides: TGTGCCAGCAGCATAGGACAGCAGAACACTGAAGCTTTCTTT.

The rearrangement links TRBV7-8 to TRBJ1-2, with 9 bases lining up with TRBD1. The CDR3 contains 15 residues. Germline CDR1 and CDR2: SGHVS and FQNEAQ. After removal of 5 bases from V and 8 bases from J, the junction contained 12 bases not matched to a gene. The CDR3 DNA sequence: TGTGCCAGCAGCCCGACAGGGGGGAGTCTGCGGGGCTACACCTTC. Its translation: CASSPTGGSLRGYTF.

The CDR3 here is CASSPVVAGASRRYNANEQFF. As DNA, the CDR3 is TGTGCCAGCTCACCTGTAGTAGCGGGAGCATCCCGGAGATATAATGCCAATGAGCAGTTCTTC. The chain links TRBV18 to TRBJ2-1; TRBD2 matches at 9 bases. The V segment lost 3 bases and the J segment 6 bases; nucleotides outside the gene matches: 24. CDR1 KGHSH and CDR2 LQKENI come from the germline V gene. The CDR3 totals 21 residues.

J is TRBJ1-1 and V is TRBV5-1; D gene uncertain. CDR3 size: 14 residues. V lost 0 bases, J lost 4 bases, and 10 bases lay in between. The V gene's germline CDR1 is SGHRS and CDR2 YFSETQ. The DNA for the CDR3 is TGCGCCAGCAGCTTGGGGGCGGGTGGCACTGAAGCTTTCTTT. It yields the protein CASSLGAGGTEAFF.

This clone was counted between two and nine times. The V gene is TRBV5-6, the J gene TRBJ1-3; D is uncertain. Germline V gene lookup returns CDR1 SGHDT and CDR2 YYEEEE. With 2 bases removed from V and 3 bases from J, the gap between germline ends came to 6 bases. The CDR3 sequence is 13 residues long. Here the CDR3 DNA reads TGTGCCAGCAGCTTCACTCTTGGAAACACCATATATTTT. Its translation: CASSFTLGNTIYF.

V gene TRBV30 combines with J gene TRBJ1-5; D is possibly TRBD1 (5 bases). V shed 1 base and J shed 9 bases, with 16 bases lying between them. This CDR3 comprises 14 residues. Germline values: CDR1 GTSNPN, CDR2 SVGIG (reference sequence). The CDR3 region is CAWSARQGNTPQHF. Here the CDR3 DNA reads TGTGCCTGGAGTGCCAGGCAGGGAAACACGCCCCAGCATTTT.

This chain connects TRBV12-2 to TRBJ2-1; TRBD2, the D gene given by the table, was not confirmed from the DNA. TRBV12-2 is given as a pseudogene. The CDR3 is made up of 17 amino acids. The CDR3 loop reads CASRLATKLAVYNEQFF. The DNA for the CDR3 is TGTGCAAGTCGCTTAGCGACAAAACTAGCGGTCTACAATGAGCAGTTCTTC.

The chain joins TRBV11-3 to TRBJ1-6, with 9 bases matching TRBD1. This CDR3 has 15 residues. Germline values: CDR1 SGHNT, CDR2 YENEEA. V trimming: 5 bases; J trimming: 10 bases; junction bases outside the gene matches: 9. The CDR3 loop is CASSPRTGEGSPLHF. DNA of the CDR3: TGTGCCAGCAGCCCAAGGACAGGGGAAGGATCACCCCTCCACTTT.

The chain uses TRBV10-3 and TRBJ2-3; TRBD2 matches at 11 bases. Germline CDR1 is ENHRY and CDR2 is SYGVKD. V shed 0 bases, J shed 7 bases, and the junction held 9 bases outside the gene matches. CDR3 size: 17 residues. The CDR3: CAISESRGLADSHTQYF. The CDR3 nucleotides are TGTGCCATCAGTGAGTCGAGGGGACTAGCGGACTCTCATACGCAGTATTTT.

The chain employs TRBV7-8 and TRBJ1-6, with 7 bases fitting TRBD1. The CDR3 loop spans 16 amino acids. After removal of 5 bases from V and 9 bases from J, the junction contained 13 bases not matched to a gene. Germline CDR1 is SGHVS and CDR2 is FQNEAQ. CDR3 sequence reads: CASSLVRGLRSSPLHF. The DNA of the CDR3 is TGTGCCAGCAGCCTAGTTAGGGGGCTCCGGAGTTCACCCCTCCACTTT.

The gene calls are TRBV18 and TRBJ2-4, with D maybe TRBD2 (5 bases). Germline CDR1 is KGHSH and CDR2 is LQKENI. The CDR3 is 13 amino acids. Deletions cut 0 bases from V and 8 bases from J, with 8 bases between. CDR3 in DNA: TGTGCCAGCTCACCACCGGACTGGGACATTCAGTACTTC. Its protein product is CASSPPDWDIQYF.

In this sample, this clone turned up a few times. The chain couples TRBV7-2 to TRBJ2-7; 7 nucleotides agree with TRBD2. V trimming: 0 bases; J trimming: 2 bases; junction bases outside the gene matches: 4. Germline V gene sequence: CDR1 SGHTA, CDR2 FQGNSA. CDR3 size: 15 residues. CDR3 in DNA: TGTGCCAGCAGCTTAGCCCCAGGGAGGGCCTACGAGCAGTACTTC. This sequence encodes CASSLAPGRAYEQYF.

The genes are TRBV5-6 and TRBJ2-3; no clear D gene. In germline, CDR1 is SGHDT, CDR2 YYEEEE. The CDR3 spans 14 residues. Trimming shortened V by 5 bases and J by 1 base, and 11 bases separated the two germline ends. The CDR3 coding sequence is TGTGCCAGCAGGCCACTATCGGGCACAGATACGCAGTATTTT. This codes for CASRPLSGTDTQYF.

The chain links TRBV11-2 to TRBJ2-3, with TRBD2 identical over 13 bases. With 4 bases clipped from V and 4 bases from J, the junction kept 14 bases outside the gene matches. Germline CDR1 reads SGHAT; CDR2 reads FQNNGV. The CDR3 totals 19 residues. The CDR3 DNA follows: TGTGCCAGCAGCTCCAGATCAATCCCGACTAGCGGGAGGTCAGATACGCAGTATTTT. This sequence encodes CASSSRSIPTSGRSDTQYF.

On this clone itself: This sample includes further DNA sequences coding for the same CDR3. The chain employs TRBV3-1 (or the pseudogene TRBV3-2) and TRBJ2-7, with 10 bases aligning to TRBD2. Unmatched junction bases numbered 8, after V lost 3 bases and J lost 6 bases. Germline V gives CDR1 LGHDT, CDR2 YNNKEL (reference sequence). This CDR3 is built from 15 residues. CDR3 in amino acids: CASSQSSGREGEQYF. The CDR3 region has the DNA TGTGCCAGCAGCCAGTCTAGCGGGAGAGAGGGCGAGCAGTACTTC.

This clone has a single count. V usage is TRBV29-1 and J usage is TRBJ2-3, with D maybe TRBD2 (5 bases). This CDR3 has 11 amino acids. V lost 1 base and J 8 bases, leaving 7 bases between the germline ends. The germline CDR1 and CDR2 sequences are SQVTM and ANQGSEA. The CDR3 DNA is TGCAGCGTTGAAGGCGCGGGTACGCAGTATTTT. Residues: CSVEGAGTQYF.

This chain links TRBV7-9 with TRBJ1-1; D possibly corresponds to TRBD1 (5 bases). The V end was cut by 4 bases, the J end by 2 bases, with 8 bases between. Germline V CDR1 and CDR2: SEHNR, FQNEAQ (reference sequence). This CDR3 is 13 amino acids long. CDR3 sequence (DNA): TGTGCCAGCAGCTCAGGGTTTAACACTGAAGCTTTCTTT. Its translation: CASSSGFNTEAFF.

The J gene is TRBJ1-2, the V gene TRBV28, with D unclear. The CDR3 sequence is 11 residues long. The V and J ends lost 2 bases and 5 bases respectively, with 3 bases between them. Germline V gives CDR1 MDHEN, CDR2 SYDVKM. In DNA form, the CDR3 reads TGTGCCAGCAGTTTACAGTATGGCTACACCTTC. As protein: CASSLQYGYTF.

The CDR3 region is CASTLLTGEDGYTF. The CDR3 nucleotides read TGTGCCAGCACCCTACTGACAGGGGAAGACGGCTACACCTTC. The V call is TRBV28, the J call TRBJ1-2; 8 bases map to TRBD1. This CDR3 is built from 14 residues. Trimming took 7 bases from V and 8 from J; bases not matched to a gene: 12. CDR1 and CDR2 (germline): MDHEN, SYDVKM.